A single T cell receptor (beta chain) is shown here with its context. No antigen is known for it. The input lacks base qualities; no much larger clone sits a single base away. Receptor amplification or capture employed the immunoSEQ multiplex PCR assay. TCRdb holds this immuneACCESS table with in-frame rearrangements only. Some clones are missing; in checked studies, unresolved V genes explain under half, and the rest has no known cause. Counted in this sample were approximately 38,000 clones; roughly 77% of them appeared once. Approximately 4.2% of the sample is held by the ten biggest clonotypes. This specimen comes from a study of chemoradiotherapy in HPV16-positive cancers (dated by TCRdb to between 2021 and 2022). Broadly, across the study: Using functional T-cell assays on cells from a couple of HPV16-positive patients, the researchers defined candidate HPV-specific T-cell clones and common TCR motifs. The study asked whether T-cell immunity against the HPV oncoproteins E6 and E7 changes during chemoradiotherapy and whether it affects survival. The candidate HPV-specific TCRs and motifs were subsequently tracked in TCR repertoires obtained from about 79 patients with HPV-related cancers. Study-level results and caveats: The functional definition of HPV-specific T cells was derived from only two HPV16-positive patients, and the survival association was reported for HPV16-positive patients. In HPV16-positive patients, expansion of HPV-responsive T cells during chemoradiotherapy was associated with improved recurrence-free survival. Expansion of candidate HPV-specific clones and E7-related TCR motifs was observed in the tumor microenvironment during treatment, whereas no such expansion was observed for non-HPV-specific T cells.

Repertoires were sampled repeatedly over the course of chemoradiotherapy, so clonal expansion could be followed in the tumor microenvironment. The origin of this receptor is a human donor with HPV-associated anogenital cancer. The source material was blood, sampled from a patient who underwent chemoradiotherapy.

The CDR3 corresponds to CSVAKTGTGGDGYTF. The nucleotides read TGCAGCGTTGCTAAAACCGGGACAGGGGGCGATGGCTACACCTTC. The V and J genes are TRBV29-1 and TRBJ1-2; 12 middle bases align to TRBD1. Reading from cysteine to phenylalanine, the CDR3 counts 15 amino acids. The retained sequence is limited to the CDR3, 45 bases, with the frame set at the first base. Looking up the germline V gene yields CDR1 SQVTM and CDR2 ANQGSEA. For this chain, trimming is 4 bases at the V end and 6 bases at the J end, and the number of junction bases without a gene match is 9.